This TCR beta chain comes out of a study of blood T cells in healthy people across ages. This CDR3 region has 13 residues. Germline V gene sequence: CDR1 SGHTA, CDR2 FQGNSA. V was pared by 7 bases and J by 2 bases, with 10 bases between. Next came a second PCR, run for about 7 to 12 cycles, which used a sample-barcoded 5' primer along with a J-beta primer mix. Each cDNA molecule was tagged by a template-switch adaptor with 12 random nucleotides. TCRdb redid the calling of the 5' RACE reads with MiXCR, one entry per CDR3 protein. This sample has some 1.5 million distinct CDR3 sequences; roughly 27% occur once, and the top ten carry less than 9.5%.

This receptor was taken from a young woman in good health. V usage is TRBV7-2 and J usage is TRBJ2-3; the D is unclear. The sample comprised blood. The CDR3 DNA reads TGTGCCAGCAATACGCGCTTCACAGATACGCAGTATTTT. This encodes CASNTRFTDTQYF.